The 32 T cell receptor beta chains presented below share a single source sample, sequenced in a study of OX40 agonist ivuxolimab in advanced cancers. The library was built by means of the immunoSEQ multiplex PCR assay. Imported from immuneACCESS, the table was reduced by TCRdb to in-frame sequences with V and J called. These copies leave out some clones; in studies compared against another copy, an unresolved V gene accounts for under half, and the cause of the remainder is not known. The sample table records under 20,000 clones; roughly two thirds of these occur just once. Of the sample, approximately 24% falls within the top ten clones. The sample in question was CD4+ or CD8+ T cells sorted from blood, obtained in a trial of the OX40 agonist ivuxolimab. Receptor source: an adult with an advanced solid tumor such as melanoma, head and neck, liver or kidney cancer.

This clone was observed a single time. The chain joins TRBV11-3 to TRBJ1-5; perhaps TRBD1 as D (5 bases). The germline V gene has CDR1 SGHNT and CDR2 YENEEA. The CDR3 consists of 13 residues. V dropped 3 bases and J dropped 6 bases, with 9 bases sitting between them. The CDR3 coding sequence is TGTGCCAGCAGCTTGGGGGGGGGTCAGCCCCAGCATTTT. Its translation: CASSLGGGQPQHF.

This chain joins TRBV2 and TRBJ2-3; D is perhaps TRBD2 (6 bases). The CDR3 loop spans 20 amino acids. Between the trimmed V and J ends, which lost 8 bases and 2 bases, there was a span of 32 bases. The V gene's germline CDR1 is SNHLY and CDR2 FYNNEI. The CDR3, as DNA: TGTGCCAGCGGTAACCGAGGGGACTGGGAGAGCCACGGAACCACAGATACGCAGTATTTT. It is translated as CASGNRGDWESHGTTDTQYF.

Worth noting for this clone: Other DNA sequences in this specimen translate into the identical CDR3. The chain uses TRBV29-1 and TRBJ2-3; TRBD2 is a possible D gene (5 bases). Germline CDR1 and CDR2: SQVTM and ANQGSEA. CDR3 length equals 13 residues. V lost 4 bases, J lost 0 bases, and 8 bases lay in between. The DNA for the CDR3 is TGCAGCGTTGTGGGAGATAGCACAGATACGCAGTATTTT. Translating gives CSVVGDSTDTQYF.

This sequence joins TRBV4-3 and TRBJ1-6; the D is unclear. This CDR3 has 12 amino acids. CDR1 and CDR2 (germline): LGHNA, YSLEER. V lost 10 bases, J lost 10 bases, and 14 bases lay in between. The CDR3 DNA follows: TGCGCCACCCGCGGTCAGACATCACCCCTCCACTTT. Encoded protein: CATRGQTSPLHF.

The chain has TRBV6-6 and TRBJ1-5; no clear D gene. CDR3 length: 14 amino acids. The ends were cut back, 4 bases at V and 8 bases at J, with 15 bases in the middle. Germline V gene data show CDR1 as MNHNY and CDR2 as SVGAGI (reference sequence). Written as DNA, the CDR3 is TGTGCCAGCAGTTTTGACGGAGGAATCAAGCCCCAGCATTTT. This encodes CASSFDGGIKPQHF.

The V and J genes are TRBV6-1 and TRBJ2-7; weak D call: TRBD1 (6 bases). The CDR3 is 13 residues long. The V end lost 6 bases, the J end lost 1 base, and 10 bases lay between the germline ends. Germline CDR1 MNHNS, CDR2 SASEGT. This chain's CDR3 is CASRAGESYEQYF. In nucleotides, the CDR3 is TGTGCCAGCAGAGCAGGGGAATCCTACGAGCAGTACTTC.

The chain recombines TRBV11-3 with TRBJ2-3, with 8 bases matching TRBD2. With 4 bases clipped from V and 5 bases from J, the junction kept 11 bases outside the gene matches. This CDR3 has 16 residues. Germline values: CDR1 SGHNT, CDR2 YENEEA. CDR3 nucleotide sequence: TGTGCCAGCAGCTCCACTTCCCGGGGGGGCAGAGATACGCAGTATTTT. Translating it yields CASSSTSRGGRDTQYF.

The CDR3 nucleotides read TGTGCCAGCTGGGAGAAGGAGACCCAGTACTTC. This codes for CASWEKETQYF. The chain uses TRBV6-1 and TRBJ2-5; perhaps TRBD2 as D (5 bases). This CDR3 comprises 11 residues. V gave up 8 bases and J gave up 5 bases, with 9 bases separating them. Germline V gene data show CDR1 as MNHNS and CDR2 as SASEGT.

The chain recombines TRBV27 with TRBJ2-7; a possible D gene is TRBD2 (5 bases). CDR1 is MNHEY and CDR2 is SMNVEV in the germline V gene (reference sequence). The CDR3 covers 14 residues. The V gene lost 7 bases and the J gene lost 0 bases, with 13 bases spanning the gap. For the CDR3, the DNA is TGTGCCAGCAAAGGAGACTACCACTCCTACGAGCAGTACTTC. Residues: CASKGDYHSYEQYF.

The rearrangement joins TRBV7-6 to TRBJ2-7; TRBD1 matches at 7 bases. CDR3 length equals 14 residues. Trimming cost V 5 bases and J 3 bases; bases outside gene matches: 7. CDR1 SGHVS and CDR2 FNYEAQ come from the germline V gene. CDR3 in amino acids: CASSPSGQLYEQYF. The CDR3 DNA reads TGTGCCAGCAGCCCATCGGGACAGCTCTACGAGCAGTACTTC.

This clone was seen a few times. The chain joins TRBV14 to TRBJ1-5; 8 nucleotides align to TRBD1. Trimming removed 6 bases from V and 7 bases from J; junction bases left unmatched: 8. Germline CDR1 is SGHDN and CDR2 is FVKESK. The CDR3 sequence is 14 residues long. Written as DNA, the CDR3 is TGTGCCAGCAGAAACAGGGGGGCGGGCCAGCCCCAGCATTTT. Translating gives CASRNRGAGQPQHF.

This chain uses TRBV13 with TRBJ1-6, with 8 bases identical to TRBD1. The CDR3 spans 15 residues. The V segment lost 5 bases and the J segment 5 bases; nucleotides outside the gene matches: 5. Germline V gene data show CDR1 as PRHDT and CDR2 as FYEKMQ (reference sequence). The DNA of the CDR3 is TGTGCCAGCAGCCCCGGGACAGGCCATAATTCACCCCTCCACTTT. Its translation: CASSPGTGHNSPLHF.

The V and J genes are TRBV7-9 and TRBJ1-2; D may be TRBD1 (6 bases). Trimming took 5 bases from V and 4 from J, leaving 14 bases between them. Looked up from germline, CDR1 is SEHNR and CDR2 is FQNEAQ (reference sequence). The length of the CDR3 is 14 residues. The CDR3 DNA follows: TGTGCCAGCAGCCAAGCGGACAGAATCTATGGCTACACCTTC. Translating it yields CASSQADRIYGYTF.

The rearrangement joins TRBV4-1 to TRBJ1-5, with 8 bases lining up with TRBD1. The germline V gene has CDR1 MGHRA and CDR2 YSYEKL. The CDR3 has 17 amino acids. V shed 2 bases, J shed 2 bases, and the junction held 8 bases outside the gene matches. Here the CDR3 reads CASSQPTGGIGNQPQHF. In DNA, the CDR3 is TGCGCCAGCAGCCAACCCACAGGGGGAATCGGCAATCAGCCCCAGCATTTT.

This clone came up once. This sequence joins TRBV7-2 and TRBJ1-1; a weak D match, TRBD1 (5 bases). Per the germline V gene, CDR1 is SGHTA and CDR2 is FQGNSA. The V end lost 3 bases, the J end lost 2 bases, and 10 bases lay between the germline ends. The CDR3 consists of 14 residues. The CDR3 sequence: CASSLQGINTEAFF. The CDR3 nucleotides are TGTGCCAGCAGCTTGCAGGGAATTAACACTGAAGCTTTCTTT.

Within the sample, this clone is medium-sized (0.01 to 0.1%). The chain joins TRBV6-1 to TRBJ2-4, with D possibly TRBD2 on 6 matching bases. With 2 bases removed from V and 0 bases from J, the gap between germline ends came to 11 bases. Germline V gene lookup returns CDR1 MNHNS and CDR2 SASEGT. This CDR3 has 16 amino acids. The CDR3 DNA reads as TGTGCCAGCAGTGAAAGGCAGGGACTAGCCAAAAACATTCAGTACTTC. Its protein is CASSERQGLAKNIQYF.

This chain joins TRBV6-5 and TRBJ1-2; D call uncertain. The CDR3 loop spans 13 amino acids. V dropped 6 bases and J dropped 8 bases, with 16 bases sitting between them. The germline CDR1 and CDR2 sequences are MNHEY and SVGAGI. Written as DNA, the CDR3 is TGTGCCAGCAGCCTCGCGGACGACTCGGGCTACACCTTC. This sequence encodes CASSLADDSGYTF.

The genes are TRBV12-1 and TRBJ2-7. TRBV12-1 is labeled a pseudogene. The CDR3 contains 15 residues. CDR3 DNA: TGTGCCAGCAGCGACTGCACAGAGAACTCCTACGAGCAGTACTTC. Amino acids: CASSDCTENSYEQYF.

The V call is TRBV4-2, the J call TRBJ2-1, with D perhaps matching TRBD1 or TRBD2 (5 bases each). Germline CDR1 LGHNA, CDR2 YNFKEQ. Trimming took off 5 bases at V and 8 bases at J, with 13 bases between the two ends. The CDR3 totals 13 residues. CDR3 sequence reads: CASSSGPQDEQFF. CDR3 nucleotide sequence: TGTGCCAGCAGCTCGGGACCTCAGGATGAGCAGTTCTTC.

This clone was detected only once. The rearrangement joins TRBV28 to TRBJ2-3; a weak D match, TRBD1 (5 bases). The CDR3 consists of 15 residues. Germline loops: CDR1 MDHEN, CDR2 SYDVKM. V was trimmed by 5 bases and J by 0 bases, leaving 12 bases between them. The CDR3 DNA reads as TGTGCCAGCAGTATCGACAGTCCTAGCACAGATACGCAGTATTTT. As protein: CASSIDSPSTDTQYF. The complete variable domain, with remaining parts taken from reference TRBV28 and TRBJ2-3, reads DVKVTQSSRYLVKRTGEKVFLECVQDMDHENMFWYRQDPGLGLRLIYFSYDVKMKEKGDIPEGYSVSREKKERFSLILESASTNQTSMYLCASSIDSPSTDTQYFGPGTRLTVL.

The rearrangement uses TRBV27 and TRBJ1-5; possible D gene TRBD1, 6 bases. Germline CDR1 reads MNHEY; CDR2 reads SMNVEV (reference sequence). The V and J ends lost 3 bases and 3 bases respectively, with 9 bases between them. CDR3 length: 14 amino acids. The CDR3 DNA reads as TGTGCCAGCAGTTTGGGGGGGCTCAATCAGCCCCAGCATTTT. Translating gives CASSLGGLNQPQHF.

V gene TRBV5-1 combines with J gene TRBJ2-2, with a weak D call TRBD2 (6 bases). V was shortened by 5 bases and J by 5 bases, with 13 bases between the two germline ends. CDR3 length: 14 amino acids. CDR1 is SGHRS, CDR2 YFSETQ, per germline. The DNA of the CDR3 is TGCGCCAGCAGGTCCGGGACTGGTACCGGGGAGCTGTTTTTT. Translated: CASRSGTGTGELFF.

The V gene is TRBV7-8, the J gene TRBJ2-2, with TRBD1 as a possible D gene (6 bases). Germline CDR1 and CDR2: SGHVS and FQNEAQ. V lost 2 bases and J 3 bases, leaving 10 bases between the germline ends. The CDR3 consists of 15 residues. CDR3 protein: CASSLQGLDTGELFF. DNA for the CDR3: TGTGCCAGCAGCTTACAGGGGCTTGACACCGGGGAGCTGTTTTTT.

This sequence joins TRBV11-2 and TRBJ1-3; D call uncertain. CDR3 length: 17 residues. V lost 4 bases, J lost 2 bases, and 18 bases lay in between. Germline V lookup: CDR1 SGHAT, CDR2 FQNNGV. Here the CDR3 DNA reads TGTGCCAGCAGCTCCCACTATGGGGAATGGGCTGGAAACACCATATATTTT. Translation: CASSSHYGEWAGNTIYF. Drawing the rest from reference TRBV11-2 and TRBJ1-3, the complete variable domain is EAGVAQSPRYKIIEKRQSVAFWCNPISGHATLYWYQQILGQGPKLLIQFQNNGVVDDSQLPKDRFSAERLKGVDSTLKIQPAKLEDSAVYLCASSSHYGEWAGNTIYFGEGSWLTVV.

The chain carries TRBV19 and TRBJ1-5; D remains unclear. The CDR3 has 13 residues. Per germline, CDR1 LNHDA and CDR2 SQIVND (reference sequence). Deletions cut 9 bases from V and 1 base from J, with 10 bases between. The CDR3 reads CASSLGSNQPQHF. The CDR3 region has the DNA TGTGCCAGCTCTCTGGGCAGCAATCAGCCCCAGCATTTT.

The chain combines TRBV7-8 with TRBJ2-7; no reliable D call. Germline CDR1 reads SGHVS; CDR2 reads FQNEAQ. Trimming cost V 5 bases and J 0 bases, with 14 bases left between them. The CDR3 has 15 residues. CDR3 residues: CASSPLTASSYEQYF. In DNA, the CDR3 is TGTGCCAGCAGCCCCCTGACGGCCAGCTCCTACGAGCAGTACTTC.

The chain is built from TRBV7-3 and TRBJ2-1, with TRBD1 identical over 8 bases. Losses at the gene ends were 1 base for V and 4 bases for J; bases not matched to a gene: 9. Germline V gives CDR1 SGHTA, CDR2 FQGTGA. The CDR3 spans 17 residues. The CDR3 nucleotides read TGTGCCAGCAGCTTAATTGCAGGGGGCTCCCGATACAATGAGCAGTTCTTC. Amino acids: CASSLIAGGSRYNEQFF.

This clone was seen just once. The chain couples TRBV7-3 to TRBJ2-1; D possibly uses TRBD1 or TRBD2 (6 bases each). The CDR3 sequence is 15 residues long. CDR1 is SGHTA and CDR2 is FQGTGA in the germline V gene. V lost 5 bases, J lost 5 bases, and 16 bases lay in between. The chain's CDR3 is CASSPHGGRNNEQFF. CDR3 in DNA: TGTGCCAGCAGCCCTCACGGGGGCCGGAACAATGAGCAGTTCTTC.

The gene calls are TRBV29-1 and TRBJ2-7, with 8 bases identical to TRBD2. Germline CDR1 is SQVTM and CDR2 is ANQGSEA. This CDR3 is 13 amino acids long. Unmatched junction bases numbered 5, after V lost 5 bases and J lost 2 bases. Here the CDR3 DNA reads TGCAGCGTTTTCGGGGGGGGTCCCTACGAGCAGTACTTC. Amino acids: CSVFGGGPYEQYF.

The rearrangement uses TRBV20-1 and TRBJ2-7; D not certain. Germline values: CDR1 DFQATT, CDR2 SNEGSKA (reference sequence). V gave up 5 bases and J gave up 0 bases, with 5 bases separating them. The CDR3 has 11 residues. CDR3 sequence reads: CSAHNSYEQYF. CDR3 DNA sequence: TGCAGTGCTCACAACTCCTACGAGCAGTACTTC.

The V and J genes are TRBV7-8 and TRBJ1-2; D might be TRBD1 (5 bases). The germline V and J ends were trimmed by 1 base and 10 bases, with 7 bases remaining between them. The CDR3 runs 11 residues. CDR1 and CDR2 from the germline V gene are SGHVS and FQNEAQ. The CDR3 bases are TGTGCCAGCAGCTTAGGGGGGTACTACACCTTC. Translating gives CASSLGGYYTF.

This chain connects TRBV7-9 to TRBJ1-5, with unresolved D. Trimming shortened V by 5 bases and J by 3 bases, and 11 bases separated the two germline ends. The CDR3 spans 14 residues. CDR1 is SEHNR, CDR2 FQNEAQ, per germline (reference sequence). CDR3 in amino acids: CASSQDGLNQPQHF. The CDR3 DNA sequence: TGTGCCAGCAGCCAGGACGGCCTCAATCAGCCCCAGCATTTT. Full variable domain (rest looked up from reference TRBV7-9 and TRBJ1-5): DTGVSQNPRHKITKRGQNVTFRCDPISEHNRLYWYRQTLGQGPEFLTYFQNEAQLEKSRLLSDRFSAERPKGSFSTLEIQRTEQGDSAMYLCASSQDGLNQPQHFGDGTRLSIL.